This passage covers 26 T cell receptor beta chains from one sample sequenced in a study of CD8 T cells in ankylosing spondylitis. TCRdb re-called the 5' RACE reads through MiXCR, storing one row per CDR3 protein. The sample contains roughly 180,000 distinct CDR3 sequences, 13% of which appear only once. The sample was blood, either unsorted or a sorted T cell fraction (not recorded which). The source is a female donor with ankylosing spondylitis or in good health (not recorded which).

This clonotype was observed many times. CDR3 bases: TGTGCCAGCAGCCATTACGGACTGAACACTGAAGCTTTCTTT. It yields the protein CASSHYGLNTEAFF. The rearrangement links TRBV12-3 or TRBV12-4 to TRBJ1-1; D is undetermined. V lost 6 bases, J lost 0 bases, and 11 bases lay in between. This CDR3 comprises 14 residues.

The V call is TRBV7-2, the J call TRBJ1-2, with D hard to call. CDR1 SGHTA and CDR2 FQGNSA come from the germline V gene. CDR3 size: 15 residues. V gave up 1 base and J gave up 4 bases, with 13 bases separating them. CDR3 in amino acids: CASSLVQVNPYGYTF. The CDR3 region has the DNA TGTGCCAGCAGCTTAGTTCAGGTTAACCCCTATGGCTACACCTTC.

This clonotype was observed at least ten times. CDR3 coding DNA: TGTGCCAGCAGTCGGACTAGCGCTTCCGAGCAGTACTTC. This codes for CASSRTSASEQYF. This chain uses TRBV12-3 or TRBV12-4 with TRBJ2-7, with TRBD2 matching over 9 bases. There are 13 residues in the CDR3. V gave up 5 bases and J gave up 6 bases; unmatched junction bases: 5.

This chain joins TRBV7-2 and TRBJ2-1; D unclear. The V and J ends lost 0 bases and 8 bases respectively, with 14 bases between them. Per germline, CDR1 SGHTA and CDR2 FQGNSA. CDR3 length: 15 residues. The CDR3 sequence: CASSLATDPDHEQFF. The DNA of the CDR3 is TGTGCCAGCAGCTTAGCTACGGACCCGGACCATGAGCAGTTCTTC.

Many counts were recorded for this clonotype. The rearrangement links TRBV27 to TRBJ2-4, with 8 positions matching TRBD2. V trimming: 10 bases; J trimming: 8 bases; junction bases outside the gene matches: 13. Germline CDR1 reads MNHEY; CDR2 reads SMNVEV (reference sequence). The CDR3 spans 14 residues. The DNA of the CDR3 is TGTGCCACCCAGCCGGGCGGGAGGTGGGACATTCAGTACTTC. It translates to CATQPGGRWDIQYF.

This clonotype has at least ten counts. The rearrangement links TRBV29-1 to TRBJ2-3; D unclear. Between the trimmed V and J ends, which lost 7 bases and 0 bases, there was a span of 11 bases. The germline V gene encodes CDR1 SQVTM and CDR2 ANQGSEA. The CDR3 has 13 residues. The CDR3 region has the DNA TGCAGCGGCACTGGACCAAGCACAGATACGCAGTATTTT. Protein: CSGTGPSTDTQYF.

This CDR3 is CASRIGGGGELFF. CDR3 nucleotides: TGTGCCAGCAGAATAGGGGGCGGCGGGGAGCTGTTTTTT. V gene TRBV6-2 or TRBV6-3 combines with J gene TRBJ2-2; 7 nucleotides line up with TRBD1. J lost 7 bases, V lost 6 bases, and 5 bases had no gene match. Germline V gene data show CDR1 as MNHEY and CDR2 as SVGEGT. The CDR3 spans 13 residues.

In its sample, this clonotype was seen many times. The rearrangement joins TRBV27 to TRBJ1-5; unclear D gene. The length of the CDR3 is 14 residues. Germline V gives CDR1 MNHEY, CDR2 SMNVEV (reference sequence). V was clipped by 3 bases and J by 3 bases, with 9 bases between them. CDR3 bases: TGTGCCAGCAGTTTTTGGACGGTCAATCAGCCCCAGCATTTT. Amino acid sequence: CASSFWTVNQPQHF.

There are a few counts of this clonotype. The V gene is TRBV9, the J gene TRBJ1-1, with D maybe TRBD1 (6 bases). Per germline, CDR1 SGDLS and CDR2 YYNGEE. The CDR3 is made up of 14 amino acids. The V gene lost 5 bases and the J gene lost 3 bases, with 14 bases spanning the gap. The CDR3 loop is CASRDRLTDTEAFF. The CDR3 DNA follows: TGTGCCAGCAGAGACAGGTTAACGGACACTGAAGCTTTCTTT.

This clonotype appeared a few times. This sequence joins TRBV7-2 and TRBJ2-7, with a possible D match to TRBD2 (6 bases). There are 15 residues in the CDR3. Trimming took 2 bases from V and 4 from J, leaving 15 bases between them. CDR1 is SGHTA, CDR2 FQGNSA, per germline. CDR3 residues: CASSLYSTGEYEQYF. The CDR3 DNA follows: TGTGCCAGCAGCTTATACTCCACGGGAGAGTACGAGCAGTACTTC.

This clonotype was observed at least ten times. This sequence joins TRBV6-1 and TRBJ2-2; tentatively, D is TRBD2 (5 bases). The CDR3 has 16 residues. V dropped 7 bases and J dropped 0 bases, with 15 bases sitting between them. Germline CDR1 and CDR2: MNHNS and SASEGT. The CDR3 sequence is CASTLRDPANTGELFF. Written as DNA, the CDR3 is TGTGCCAGCACCCTTCGGGATCCCGCGAACACCGGGGAGCTGTTTTTT.

This clonotype was found many times. The chain couples TRBV5-1 to TRBJ1-5, with no clear D. Germline V gene lookup returns CDR1 SGHRS and CDR2 YFSETQ. The V and J ends lost 2 bases and 1 base respectively, with 7 bases between them. The CDR3 length is 14 residues. This CDR3 is CASSLGESNQPQHF. The CDR3 region has the DNA TGCGCCAGCAGCTTAGGAGAGAGCAATCAGCCCCAGCATTTT.

This clonotype was counted many times. The chain is built from TRBV20-1 and TRBJ1-5; D remains ambiguous. The CDR3 extends over 13 amino acids. Trimming removed 5 bases from V and 11 bases from J, with 19 bases in between. Germline CDR1 is DFQATT and CDR2 is SNEGSKA (reference sequence). CDR3 DNA sequence: TGCAGTGCTGATGACCCGACCAGAATGGCCCAGCATTTT. Protein product: CSADDPTRMAQHF.

The rearrangement joins TRBV18 to TRBJ1-5; no reliable D call. This CDR3 region has 13 residues. Per the germline V gene, CDR1 is KGHSH and CDR2 is LQKENI. V lost 4 bases, J lost 7 bases, and 11 bases lay in between. CDR3 coding DNA: TGTGCCAGCTCACTTAAGGAAGGACAGCCCCAGCATTTT. Amino acid sequence: CASSLKEGQPQHF.

This clonotype came up many times. The V and J genes are TRBV6-4 and TRBJ2-2; a weak D match, TRBD1 (6 bases). The ends were cut back, 3 bases at V and 1 base at J, with 9 bases in the middle. CDR1 is MRHNA, CDR2 SNTAGT, per germline. The CDR3 loop spans 15 amino acids. CDR3 sequence reads: CASSEQTGNTGELFF. The CDR3 nucleotides are TGTGCCAGCAGTGAGCAGACAGGGAACACCGGGGAGCTGTTTTTT.

This clonotype turned up a few times. V and J are TRBV5-6 and TRBJ1-5, with D perhaps TRBD1 (5 bases). V shed 2 bases and J shed 3 bases, with 9 bases lying between them. Germline CDR1 and CDR2: SGHDT and YYEEEE. The CDR3 is 14 residues long. The CDR3 reads CASSFYRYNQPQHF. The CDR3 DNA reads as TGTGCCAGCAGCTTCTACAGGTACAATCAGCCCCAGCATTTT.

The sample holds many counts of this clonotype. CDR3 DNA sequence: TGTGCCAGCAGTTACTCGACAGGAATCGGGTACGAGCAGTACTTC. This encodes CASSYSTGIGYEQYF. This chain joins TRBV6-5 and TRBJ2-7; D is perhaps TRBD1 (6 bases). V was trimmed by 0 bases and J by 4 bases, leaving 13 bases between them. CDR3 length: 15 amino acids. Germline V gene sequence: CDR1 MNHEY, CDR2 SVGAGI.

This clonotype ranks as medium-sized (0.01 to 0.1%). The chain links TRBV5-1 to TRBJ1-5, with D uncertain. Trimming shortened V by 7 bases and J by 5 bases, and 13 bases separated the two germline ends. Germline loops: CDR1 SGHRS, CDR2 YFSETQ. The CDR3 covers 13 residues. The CDR3 reads CASAPEGDQPQHF. The DNA of the CDR3 is TGCGCCAGCGCCCCCGAGGGCGATCAGCCCCAGCATTTT.

The chain couples TRBV11-3 to TRBJ2-2; 11 bases are shared with TRBD2. V shed 3 bases, J shed 7 bases, and the junction held 7 bases outside the gene matches. In germline, CDR1 is SGHNT, CDR2 YENEEA. The CDR3 sequence is 16 residues long. CDR3 DNA sequence: TGTGCCAGCAGCTTTACTAGCGGGAGTGTTGGCGGGGAGCTGTTTTTT. It translates to CASSFTSGSVGGELFF.

Comment on this clonotype: A junction end diverges from the germline sequence, so it may reflect a read error. The rearrangement links TRBV6-2 or TRBV6-3 to TRBJ2-1; 7 bases fit TRBD2. Germline values: CDR1 MNHEY, CDR2 SVGEGT. The CDR3 has 12 residues. CDR3 loop: CAGSSGVGEQFF. The CDR3 region has the DNA TGTGCCGGCAGCAGCGGGGTGGGTGAGCAGTTCTTC.

This clonotype was counted ten times or more. V and J are TRBV7-9 and TRBJ2-1; TRBD2 might be the D (6 bases). Germline V lookup: CDR1 SEHNR, CDR2 FQNEAQ (reference sequence). The length of the CDR3 is 16 residues. Trimming removed 1 base at V and 5 bases at J, with 15 bases between. CDR3 region: CASSLVSGGFNNEQFF. As DNA, the CDR3 is TGTGCCAGCAGCTTAGTTTCCGGGGGATTTAACAATGAGCAGTTCTTC.

In its sample, this clonotype was seen many times. The chain recombines TRBV7-2 with TRBJ1-1; D is perhaps TRBD1 (6 bases). Germline V lookup: CDR1 SGHTA, CDR2 FQGNSA. V was cut by 6 bases and J by 6 bases, with 17 bases left in between. The CDR3 is 14 residues long. The CDR3 loop is CASRSGGGLAEAFF. CDR3 coding DNA: TGTGCCAGCAGATCCGGGGGGGGGCTGGCTGAAGCTTTCTTT.

This clonotype was counted at least ten times. The chain joins TRBV5-1 to TRBJ2-7; D gene ambiguous. The germline V gene encodes CDR1 SGHRS and CDR2 YFSETQ. The CDR3 length is 12 residues. V lost 0 bases to trimming and J lost 5 bases, with 6 bases between them. Here the CDR3 DNA reads TGCGCCAGCAGCTTGGGTCCGGACGAGCAGTACTTC. Residues: CASSLGPDEQYF. Full variable domain (outside the CDR3, taken from reference TRBV5-1 and TRBJ2-7): KAGVTQTPRYLIKTRGQQVTLSCSPISGHRSVSWYQQTPGQGLQFLFEYFSETQRNKGNFPGRFSGRQFSNSRSEMNVSTLELGDSALYLCASSLGPDEQYFGPGTRLTVT.

The CDR3 loop is CASSVAGDTNEKLFF. As DNA, the CDR3 is TGTGCCAGCAGCGTAGCCGGGGACACTAATGAAAAACTGTTTTTT. V is TRBV9 and J is TRBJ1-4; D may be TRBD1 (5 bases). The germline V gene has CDR1 SGDLS and CDR2 YYNGEE. Trimming pared 0 bases from V and 2 bases from J, leaving 8 bases between. The CDR3 length is 15 residues.

This CDR3 reads CASSQEGRLYNEQFF. For the CDR3, the DNA is TGTGCCAGCAGCCAAGAAGGACGGTTATACAATGAGCAGTTCTTC. The chain carries TRBV3-1 and TRBJ2-1; D not certain. The ends were cut back, 0 bases at V and 4 bases at J, with 10 bases in the middle. CDR3 length: 15 residues. Germline V lookup: CDR1 LGHDT, CDR2 YNNKEL (reference sequence).

For this clonotype: A much larger clone differs by one base, so this may be a read error. This sequence joins TRBV20-1 and TRBJ2-7, with a tentative D call TRBD1 (5 bases). CDR1 and CDR2 from the germline V gene are DFQATT and SNEGSKA (reference sequence). The germline V and J ends were trimmed by 0 bases and 3 bases, with 9 bases remaining between them. This CDR3 spans 13 amino acids. CDR3 DNA sequence: TGCAGTGCTAGAGATGGGGCGGTCTACGAGCAGTACTTC. Protein: CSARDGAVYEQYF.